The 15 T cell receptor beta chains reported below all come from one sample, sequenced in a study of regulatory T cells in long-lasting Graves disease. The time point: newly diagnosed GD, antithyroid drugs for less than 3 months. PBMC RNA served as the TCR library source. Sequencing libraries for TCR beta were prepared with iRepertoire HTBI primers and Arm-PCR of CDR3 regions. From the multiplex PCR reads, TCRdb called clonotypes with MiXCR, one entry per CDR3 protein. The sample lists some 450,000 distinct CDR3 sequences; approximately 16% were seen once. These data are also associated with another study on T cells in Graves' hyperthyroidism and ophthalmopathy.

The sample was peripheral blood mononuclear cells (PBMCs), taken at new diagnosis, from a patient treated with antithyroid drugs. The receptors here all came from a woman aged 25 to 39 with Graves disease.

Of note for this clonotype: Its ends do not fully match the called genes, so a read error is possible. This chain connects TRBV4-1 to TRBJ2-2, with 9 nucleotides matching TRBD2. The CDR3 runs to 16 residues. Germline V gene lookup returns CDR1 MGHRA and CDR2 YSYEKL. The CDR3, as DNA: TGCGCCAGCAGCCAGGGACTAGCCATCAAAACCGGGGAGCCGTTTTTT. Encoded protein: CASSQGLAIKTGEPFF.

This clonotype has ten or more counts. The rearrangement joins TRBV28 to TRBJ1-1; D might be TRBD1 (6 bases). CDR3 length: 17 amino acids. The germline V gene has CDR1 MDHEN and CDR2 SYDVKM. V shed 2 bases and J shed 1 base, with 17 bases lying between them. The CDR3 DNA follows: TGTGCCAGCAGTTTACCGCTGGGGGGGGCGGGGAACACTGAAGCTTTCTTT. It translates to CASSLPLGGAGNTEAFF.

This clonotype has just a few counts. The chain employs TRBV29-1 and TRBJ2-2; D unclear. Germline assignment: CDR1 SQVTM and CDR2 ANQGSEA. CDR3 length: 12 residues. Deletions cut 4 bases from V and 1 base from J, with 4 bases between. In nucleotides, the CDR3 is TGCAGCGTTGGAAGGAACACCGGGGAGCTGTTTTTT. Translation gives CSVGRNTGELFF.

In its sample, this clonotype was seen many times. This chain joins TRBV10-3 and TRBJ1-1; 10 bases agree with TRBD1. The J segment lost 5 bases and the V segment lost 6 bases, leaving 6 bases of the junction unmatched. CDR3 size: 14 residues. Germline CDR1 reads ENHRY; CDR2 reads SYGVKD. CDR3 region: CAIRGTGESTEAFF. The DNA for the CDR3 is TGTGCCATCAGGGGGACAGGGGAGAGTACTGAAGCTTTCTTT.

To note about this clonotype: A clone one base away is much larger, so this may be a read error. The J gene is TRBJ2-5, the V gene TRBV29-1, with D perhaps TRBD1 or TRBD2 (5 bases each). The germline gives CDR1 SQVTM, CDR2 ANQGSEA. This CDR3 has 12 residues. This chain's CDR3 is CSGVRGQGTQYF. CDR3 DNA: TGCAGCGGGGTGAGGGGCCAAGGGACCCAGTACTTC.

This clonotype has only a few counts. V usage is TRBV18 and J usage is TRBJ2-5, with 7 bases aligning to TRBD1. Germline V lookup: CDR1 KGHSH, CDR2 LQKENI. The J segment lost 4 bases and the V segment lost 1 base, leaving 9 bases of the junction unmatched. The CDR3 contains 16 residues. DNA for the CDR3: TGTGCCAGCTCACCACTACCGGGACAGCCGTCAGAGACCCAGTACTTC. Residues: CASSPLPGQPSETQYF.

This clonotype is a singleton in its sample. A much larger clone sits a single nucleotide away, making a read error possible. This chain links TRBV28 with TRBJ2-2, with TRBD2 matching 8 bases. This CDR3 contains 14 residues. The germline CDR1 and CDR2 sequences are MDHEN and SYDVKM. CDR3 residues: CTSILAGNTGELFF. Here the CDR3 DNA reads TGTACCAGCATTCTAGCGGGGAACACCGGGGAGCTGTTTTTT.

This clonotype has a count of ten or more. This chain joins TRBV28 and TRBJ2-7; D gene ambiguous. The V end lost 5 bases, the J end lost 1 base, and 21 bases lay between the germline ends. The CDR3 runs 17 residues. Germline CDR1 reads MDHEN; CDR2 reads SYDVKM. The CDR3 DNA reads TGTGCCAGCAGTACCCCCGAGAGTCTAAAAAGGTCCTACGAGCAGTACTTC. This gives the protein CASSTPESLKRSYEQYF.

Remarks on this clonotype: One end of the junction does not line up with germline, which may come from a read error. The rearrangement links TRBV18 to TRBJ1-1, with a possible D match to TRBD1 (6 bases). Germline V gene sequence: CDR1 KGHSH, CDR2 LQKENI. The CDR3 is 13 amino acids. The CDR3 nucleotides read TGTGCCAGCTCACCAGACAGGAACACTGAAGCTTCCTTT. Translation gives CASSPDRNTEASF. The variable domain in full, with the rest retrieved from reference TRBV18 and TRBJ1-1, is NAGVMQNPRHLVRRRGQEARLRCSPMKGHSHVYWYRQLPEEGLKFMVYLQKENIIDESGMPKERFSAEFPKEGPSILRIQQVVRGDSAAYFCASSPDRNTEASFGQGTRLTVV.

CDR3 coding DNA: TGCAGTGCTAGGGGACGAAATCAGCCCCAGCATTTT. It specifies CSARGRNQPQHF. The chain has TRBV20-1 and TRBJ1-5; D possibly corresponds to TRBD1 (5 bases). Trimming shortened V by 3 bases and J by 4 bases, and 7 bases separated the two germline ends. The CDR3 totals 12 residues. From germline, CDR1 is DFQATT and CDR2 SNEGSKA (reference sequence).

There are many counts of this clonotype. V and J are TRBV28 and TRBJ2-2, with 8 bases identical to TRBD2. CDR1 is MDHEN, CDR2 SYDVKM, per germline. The CDR3 loop spans 17 amino acids. V shed 4 bases and J 5 bases; nucleotides not matched to a gene: 12. CDR3 sequence: CASSSMSLAGRTGELFF. In DNA form, the CDR3 reads TGTGCCAGCAGTTCGATGAGTCTAGCGGGTCGGACCGGGGAGCTGTTTTTT.

This clonotype was counted only a few times. Relative to the germline gene, one junction end is altered; a read error may explain this. This rearrangement joins TRBV20-1 to TRBJ1-3, with unresolved D. Germline CDR1 is DFQATT and CDR2 is SNEGSKA (reference sequence). The CDR3 sequence is 14 residues long. In nucleotides, the CDR3 is TGCAGTGTCCCGTCAGCGATTAATGGAGACACCATATATTTT. Translated, it gives CSVPSAINGDTIYF.

Only a few counts were recorded for this clonotype. The chain couples TRBV7-8 to TRBJ2-1; a possible D gene is TRBD2 (6 bases). The J call is doubtful: the DNA matches TRBJ2-5 better. CDR3 size: 15 residues. CDR1 is SGHVS and CDR2 is FQNEAQ in the germline V gene. CDR3: CASTHGRTNQETQYF. CDR3 DNA: TGTGCCAGTACCCATGGCCGGACTAACCAAGAGACCCAGTACTTC.

Concerning this clonotype itself: A much larger clone differs from this one at a single base, so this may be a read error. The rearrangement uses TRBV7-9 and TRBJ2-2, with 11 positions matching TRBD2. Germline V gene lookup returns CDR1 SEHNR and CDR2 FQNEAQ (reference sequence). The CDR3 is made up of 18 amino acids. CDR3 residues: CASSLGPSTSGNTGERFF. CDR3 DNA sequence: TGTGCCAGCAGCTTAGGTCCCTCGACTAGCGGGAACACCGGGGAGCGGTTTTTT.

This clonotype was seen only a few times. This chain links TRBV7-6 with TRBJ2-5; a possible D gene is TRBD2 (6 bases). CDR1 SGHVS and CDR2 FNYEAQ come from the germline V gene. The CDR3 runs to 13 residues. Trimming took 5 bases from V and 4 from J, leaving 11 bases between them. Here the CDR3 reads CASSALEGETQYF. The CDR3 DNA follows: TGTGCCAGCAGCGCCCTGGAGGGAGAGACCCAGTACTTC. Looking up the rest from reference TRBV7-6 and TRBJ2-5 gives the full variable domain: GAGVSQSPRYKVTKRGQDVALRCDPISGHVSLYWYRQALGQGPEFLTYFNYEAQQDKSGLPNDRFSAERPEGSISTLTIQRTEQRDSAMYRCASSALEGETQYFGPGTRLLVL.